A single sample is the source of the 31 T cell receptor beta chains below, sequenced in a study of blood T cell repertoires in COVID-19. Only in-frame clones appear in the TCRdb table, and some are missing; sequencing was by immunoSEQ multiplex PCR. There are some 180,000 clones in the sample; about 70% occur only once, and around 8.1% lies in the top ten. Sample: peripheral blood. Every receptor here comes from a woman in her fifties or sixties with active or convalescent COVID-19.

Note on this clone: Since no conserved phenylalanine or tryptophan closes the CDR3, a read error is the likely cause. The limits of the CDR3 on the DNA are not certain, so only TCRdb's listed CDR3 is given. V is TRBV27 and J is TRBJ1-6; the table's D gene call, TRBD1, was not cross checked with the DNA. The germline CDR1 and CDR2 sequences are MNHEY and SMNVEV (reference sequence). The CDR3 numbers 17 amino acids, ends counted. CDR3 region: CASRNDRGLGVIHPSTL.

The chain has TRBV10-3 and TRBJ1-2; D ambiguous. Trimming stripped 2 bases from V and 8 bases from J, with 12 bases between. The CDR3 length is 13 residues. CDR1 and CDR2 (germline): ENHRY, SYGVKD. The DNA for the CDR3 is TGTGCCATCAGTGAGGATCCTAGTGCGGGCTACACCTTC. It encodes CAISEDPSAGYTF.

The chain uses TRBV7-9 and TRBJ2-7, with TRBD1 matching over 10 bases. The CDR3 covers 16 residues. The V and J ends lost 5 bases and 1 base, in that order; junction bases with no gene match: 8. Germline-derived CDR1 and CDR2 are SEHNR and FQNEAQ (reference sequence). The CDR3 sequence is CASSARQGAESYEQYF. The CDR3 region has the DNA TGTGCCAGCAGCGCGCGACAGGGGGCGGAATCCTACGAGCAGTACTTC.

This chain uses TRBV7-9 with TRBJ2-5; D may be TRBD2 (5 bases). CDR3 size: 12 residues. Germline V gene data show CDR1 as SEHNR and CDR2 as FQNEAQ (reference sequence). V lost 2 bases and J lost 12, with 13 bases in between. The CDR3 reads CASSLRNGVKYF. CDR3 nucleotides: TGTGCCAGCAGCTTACGCAACGGGGTGAAGTACTTC. Looking up the rest from reference TRBV7-9 and TRBJ2-5 gives the full variable domain: DTGVSQNPRHKITKRGQNVTFRCDPISEHNRLYWYRQTLGQGPEFLTYFQNEAQLEKSRLLSDRFSAERPKGSFSTLEIQRTEQGDSAMYLCASSLRNGVKYFGPGTRLLVL.

This clone was detected once. V gene TRBV30 combines with J gene TRBJ1-6, with D possibly matching TRBD1 (6 bases). Germline V gene lookup returns CDR1 GTSNPN and CDR2 SVGIG (reference sequence). There are 15 residues in the CDR3. V was pared by 5 bases and J by 5 bases, with 16 bases between. The chain's CDR3 is CAWARRGGDNSPLHF. The CDR3 region has the DNA TGTGCCTGGGCTCGACGAGGGGGGGATAATTCACCCCTCCACTTT.

The chain couples TRBV7-6 to TRBJ2-2; unclear D gene. V shed 3 bases and J shed 0 bases, with 11 bases lying between them. CDR1 and CDR2 from the germline V gene are SGHVS and FNYEAQ. This CDR3 spans 16 amino acids. The CDR3 DNA is TGTGCCAGCAGCTTGGCCTCATCCTCGAACACCGGGGAGCTGTTTTTT. Encoded protein: CASSLASSSNTGELFF.

The sample holds one count of this clone. The chain combines TRBV7-3 with TRBJ1-1; possibly TRBD1 for D (5 bases). The V gene lost 2 bases and the J gene lost 2 bases, with 6 bases spanning the gap. There are 13 residues in the CDR3. The germline gives CDR1 SGHTA, CDR2 FQGTGA. CDR3 nucleotides: TGTGCCAGCAGCTTATGGACAAACACTGAAGCTTTCTTT. As protein: CASSLWTNTEAFF.

The rearrangement uses TRBV12-3 or TRBV12-4 and TRBJ1-5; D might be TRBD1 (5 bases). V shed 6 bases and J shed 6 bases, with 12 bases lying between them. The CDR3 sequence is 13 residues long. The CDR3 DNA sequence: TGTGCCAGCAGCGTCGGGGGATTTCAGCCCCAGCATTTT. Its protein product is CASSVGGFQPQHF.

The chain recombines TRBV7-9 with TRBJ2-1, with D possibly TRBD2 on 6 matching bases. Germline V lookup: CDR1 SEHNR, CDR2 FQNEAQ (reference sequence). The CDR3 spans 19 residues. The V end was cut by 3 bases, the J end by 1 base, with 22 bases between. CDR3 nucleotides: TGTGCCAGCAGCTTTTCGTTTGGTGAAACCGGGGGTTCCTACAATGAGCAGTTCTTC. As protein: CASSFSFGETGGSYNEQFF.

The rearrangement uses TRBV6-2 or TRBV6-3 and TRBJ2-4; 8 positions agree with TRBD1. Trimming at V came to 2 bases and at J to 2 bases, leaving 8 bases not matched to a gene. CDR1 and CDR2 (germline): MNHEY, SVGEGT. CDR3 size: 17 residues. CDR3 DNA: TGTGCCAGCAGTTACAAAGGACAGGGAGTCCCCAAAAACATTCAGTACTTC. This translates into CASSYKGQGVPKNIQYF.

The V and J genes are TRBV18 and TRBJ1-4, with D perhaps matching TRBD1 (5 bases). Between the trimmed V and J ends, which lost 3 bases and 4 bases, there was a span of 9 bases. CDR1 is KGHSH and CDR2 is LQKENI in the germline V gene. The CDR3 has 14 residues. CDR3 in DNA: TGTGCCAGCTCACCCGGGGGAAGTAATGAAAAACTGTTTTTT. This gives the protein CASSPGGSNEKLFF.

J is TRBJ2-5 and V is TRBV7-2, with TRBD2 matching over 11 bases. V trimming: 5 bases; J trimming: 1 base; junction bases outside the gene matches: 6. The CDR3 has 16 residues. Germline CDR1 and CDR2: SGHTA and FQGNSA. In DNA, the CDR3 is TGTGCCAGCAGCCCGTGGACTAGCGGGTCCCAAGAGACCCAGTACTTC. Protein: CASSPWTSGSQETQYF.

CDR3 amino acids: CASSLAFSGGAKKYF. Here the CDR3 DNA reads TGTGCCAGCAGCTTAGCCTTTAGCGGGGGGGCTAAGAAGTACTTC. V gene TRBV7-2 combines with J gene TRBJ2-5, with 11 bases identical to TRBD2. This CDR3 contains 15 residues. The V gene end was trimmed by 0 bases and the J gene end by 12 bases; junction bases not matched to a gene: 9. Germline CDR1 SGHTA, CDR2 FQGNSA.

CDR3 residues: CASRGDRAEQYF. The CDR3 nucleotides read TGTGCCAGCAGGGGAGACAGGGCCGAGCAGTACTTC. The rearrangement uses TRBV6-5 and TRBJ2-7; TRBD1 matches 7 bases. Trimming took 6 bases from V and 6 from J; bases not matched to a gene: 5. The CDR3 contains 12 residues. Per the germline V gene, CDR1 is MNHEY and CDR2 is SVGAGI.

The rearrangement joins TRBV16 to TRBJ2-7; maybe TRBD1 (6 bases). V lost 4 bases to trimming and J lost 7 bases, with 11 bases between them. CDR3 length: 12 amino acids. Germline V gene lookup returns CDR1 KGHSY and CDR2 FQNENV. CDR3 nucleotides: TGTGCCAGCAGCCCCAACAGGGAGGAGCAGTACTTC. Its protein is CASSPNREEQYF.

The V and J genes are TRBV12-3 or TRBV12-4 and TRBJ2-7, with no clear D. V lost 3 bases to trimming and J lost 3 bases, with 3 bases between them. The CDR3 contains 11 residues. CDR3 nucleotides: TGTGCCAGCAGTTTTCTCTACGAGCAGTACTTC. Its translation is CASSFLYEQYF.

The chain links TRBV6-6 to TRBJ2-7; D is unresolved. The CDR3 loop spans 14 amino acids. V was cut by 5 bases and J by 7 bases, with 18 bases left in between. In germline, CDR1 is MNHNY, CDR2 SVGAGI (reference sequence). The CDR3 region is CASSALLGSGEQYF. CDR3 DNA: TGTGCCAGCAGTGCCTTACTGGGCTCTGGTGAGCAGTACTTC.

V is TRBV6-5 and J is TRBJ1-3, with a tentative D call TRBD1 (6 bases). Germline V CDR1 and CDR2: MNHEY, SVGAGI. The CDR3 has 15 residues. V was clipped by 9 bases and J by 0 bases, with 15 bases between them. The CDR3 sequence: CASGGKYRSGNTIYF. CDR3 in DNA: TGTGCCAGTGGGGGCAAATACCGCTCTGGAAACACCATATATTTT.

J is TRBJ2-1 and V is TRBV4-3; 7 nucleotides match TRBD2. The V gene end was trimmed by 1 base and the J gene end by 0 bases; junction bases not matched to a gene: 18. The CDR3 totals 21 residues. Germline-derived CDR1 and CDR2 are LGHNA and YSLEER. The CDR3 here is CASSQATVYRAGSPSYNEQFF. Written as DNA, the CDR3 is TGCGCCAGCAGCCAAGCAACGGTTTATAGAGCGGGAAGCCCCTCCTACAATGAGCAGTTCTTC.

This chain links TRBV25-1 with TRBJ2-3; tentative D call: TRBD2 (5 bases). The V end was cut by 6 bases, the J end by 4 bases, with 11 bases between. This CDR3 is built from 13 residues. CDR1 and CDR2 from the germline V gene are MGHDK and SYGVNS. CDR3 coding DNA: TGTGCCAGCAGACGTGGGAGCGCAGATACGCAGTATTTT. It is translated as CASRRGSADTQYF. Using reference TRBV25-1 and TRBJ2-3 for the parts outside the CDR3, the full variable domain is EADIYQTPRYLVIGTGKKITLECSQTMGHDKMYWYQQDPGMELHLIHYSYGVNSTEKGDLSSESTVSRIRTEHFPLTLESARPSHTSQYLCASRRGSADTQYFGPGTRLTVL.

This clone was counted many times. Mismatch with germline at one junction end may stem from a read error. V and J are TRBV14 and TRBJ1-1, with 8 positions matching TRBD1. This CDR3 has 17 residues. Germline CDR1 SGHDN, CDR2 FVKESK. CDR3 DNA: TGTGCCAGCAGCGAAGAGGGAGACAGGGGTACGAACACTGAAGCTTTCTTT. Translation gives CASSEEGDRGTNTEAFF.

The CDR3 region is CASSSVQGGVRNGYTF. Written as DNA, the CDR3 is TGTGCCAGCAGTTCAGTACAGGGGGGCGTCCGCAATGGCTACACCTTC. V gene TRBV6-2 or TRBV6-3 combines with J gene TRBJ1-2; 8 nucleotides line up with TRBD1. Looked up from germline, CDR1 is MNHEY and CDR2 is SVGEGT. This CDR3 is built from 16 residues. J gave up 6 bases and V 4 bases, and 13 bases lay outside the gene matches.

The chain couples TRBV21-1 to TRBJ2-5; the table calls TRBD1, which could not be checked here. TRBV21-1 corresponds to a pseudogene. The CDR3 contains 18 residues. CDR3 DNA sequence: TGTGCCAGCAGCAAAGCAGGGGAAGGGACAGGGGACCAAGAGACCCAGTACTTC. It translates to CASSKAGEGTGDQETQYF.

The chain links TRBV23-1 to TRBJ2-3; 9 bases are a match to TRBD1. TRBV23-1 counts as an open reading frame of uncertain function. V gave up 8 bases and J gave up 0 bases; unmatched junction bases: 9. The CDR3 runs 16 residues. The CDR3 loop reads CASGPRTGDSTDTQYF. Here the CDR3 DNA reads TGCGCCAGCGGCCCCAGGACAGGGGACAGCACAGATACGCAGTATTTT.

This clone was found a few times. This rearrangement joins TRBV18 to TRBJ1-1; D might be TRBD1 (6 bases). CDR3 length equals 14 residues. Trimming took 3 bases from V and 5 from J, leaving 13 bases between them. Germline CDR1 reads KGHSH; CDR2 reads LQKENI. The CDR3 here is CASSPPGGRTEAFF. The CDR3 coding sequence is TGTGCCAGCTCACCCCCGGGGGGCAGGACTGAAGCTTTCTTT.

There are a few counts of this clone. V gene TRBV2 combines with J gene TRBJ1-1; 10 bases match TRBD1. The junction had 9 bases not matched to a gene; V was cut back by 5 bases and J by 3 bases. Germline CDR1 and CDR2: SNHLY and FYNNEI. This CDR3 has 16 residues. CDR3 sequence reads: CASSPRQGARDTEAFF. The DNA of the CDR3 is TGTGCCAGCAGTCCTCGACAGGGGGCGCGAGACACTGAAGCTTTCTTT.

The CDR3 DNA reads as TGTGCCAGCAGCCGGAGGACAGGAGAAAAACTGTTTTTT. This gives the protein CASSRRTGEKLFF. This sequence joins TRBV11-2 and TRBJ1-4; 7 nucleotides match TRBD1. Germline loops: CDR1 SGHAT, CDR2 FQNNGV. V shed 5 bases and J 8 bases; nucleotides not matched to a gene: 5. The CDR3 runs to 13 residues.

The CDR3 is CASTHRVDQPQHF. DNA for the CDR3: TGTGCCAGCACCCACAGGGTCGATCAGCCCCAGCATTTT. V and J are TRBV27 and TRBJ1-5; D perhaps matches TRBD1 (6 bases). Deletions cut 7 bases from V and 5 bases from J, with 12 bases between. Germline V gene sequence: CDR1 MNHEY, CDR2 SMNVEV (reference sequence). The CDR3 consists of 13 residues.

The V and J genes are TRBV7-2 and TRBJ2-7; the D gene is possibly TRBD2 (7 bases). Trimming left V 5 bases short and J 4 bases short, with 24 bases between. The germline CDR1 and CDR2 sequences are SGHTA and FQGNSA. The CDR3 spans 17 residues. The CDR3 bases are TGTGCCAGCAGCCTGCGGGGGCAGGGGATAGTGAGATACGAGCAGTACTTC. Translated: CASSLRGQGIVRYEQYF.

For the CDR3, the DNA is TGTGCCAGCAGTGAGGGGCCAGGGCGAGATGGCTACACCTTC. Protein: CASSEGPGRDGYTF. The chain employs TRBV2 and TRBJ1-2, with D tentatively TRBD1 (5 bases). The germline V gene has CDR1 SNHLY and CDR2 FYNNEI. The V gene lost 3 bases and the J gene lost 6 bases, with 14 bases spanning the gap. The CDR3 runs to 14 residues.

This chain joins TRBV30 and TRBJ1-5; D remains ambiguous. Trimming took 1 base from V and 4 from J, leaving 11 bases between them. The CDR3 is 14 amino acids. Germline loops: CDR1 GTSNPN, CDR2 SVGIG (reference sequence). The CDR3 DNA reads TGTGCCTGGAGTGGAACAGCCCGTAATCAGCCCCAGCATTTT. Amino acid sequence: CAWSGTARNQPQHF.